The entry that follows covers one T cell receptor beta chain sequence. The sample comes from a study of shared clonotypes between healthy human individuals. The repertoire was sequenced with immunoSEQ multiplex PCR; TCRdb's copy has only in-frame clones and lacks some. The repertoire consists of fewer than 600,000 clones, with about 80% occurring once and the leading ten covering 12%. Sequenced input: PBMCs. The clonotype comes from a middle-aged woman in good health. Some clones in this sample may be carry-over from other donors' samples.

CDR3 region: CASSPDQMGGLNTEAFF. CDR3 bases: TGTGCCAGCTCACCAGACCAGATGGGGGGGCTCAACACTGAAGCTTTCTTT. This chain joins TRBV18 and TRBJ1-1; TRBD1 is a possible D gene (6 bases). Germline V CDR1 and CDR2: KGHSH, LQKENI. The V and J ends lost 2 bases and 2 bases respectively, with 18 bases between them. This CDR3 spans 17 amino acids.